The present T cell receptor beta chain was sequenced within a study of shared clonotypes between healthy human individuals. On the study more broadly: Per-donor plates numbered three CD4 naive, three CD4 memory, two CD8 naive and one CD8 memory. Study-wide points: Naive CD4 clonotypes were shared across several donors at approximately 5.3%.

The CDR3 runs to 15 residues. Germline V gives CDR1 SGHTA, CDR2 FQGNSA. V was pared by 0 bases and J by 4 bases, with 10 bases between. The authors ran the assay at deep level. The data were produced by immunoSEQ multiplex PCR, yet TCRdb's version contains in-frame clones alone and is incomplete. The sample consists of roughly 1 million clones, approximately 70% of them appearing once. This clone has a count of ten or more. Its target is not known. Sequenced sample: memory CD4+ T cells sorted from blood. The subset here: CD45RA-negative fraction. The V call is TRBV7-2, the J call TRBJ2-4; D might be TRBD1 or TRBD2, each matching 5 bases. This clonotype originated in a man aged 18 to 30 in good health. The CDR3 loop is CASSLAGEGKNIQYF. The DNA for the CDR3 is TGTGCCAGCAGCTTAGCAGGCGAGGGGAAAAACATTCAGTACTTC.